Listed here are 14 T cell receptor beta chains from one sample, sequenced in a study of T cells in Graves' hyperthyroidism and ophthalmopathy. Amplification of TCR beta CDR3 regions used RNA as the template. Initially, a first-round RT-PCR of the TCR CDR3 employed the HTBI primer set. TCRdb processed the multiplex PCR reads anew with MiXCR; each CDR3 protein has one entry. Among about 500,000 distinct CDR3 sequences listed, more than 15% were seen once. Sequenced input: blood. Receptor source: a young woman with Graves' ophthalmopathy.

With regard to this clonotype: A read error may be the cause here, since a much bigger clone is one base away. Because the CDR3 is missing its conserved closing phenylalanine or tryptophan, this is likely a read error. The genes are TRBV6-2 or TRBV6-3 and TRBJ1-1, with D unclear. The V and J ends lost 10 bases and 0 bases respectively, with 15 bases between them. Looked up from germline, CDR1 is MNHEY and CDR2 is SVGEGT. This CDR3 has 14 amino acids. CDR3: CAKGTWSMNTEAFL. The CDR3 region has the DNA TGTGCCAAGGGTACGTGGAGCATGAACACTGAAGCTTTCCTT.

This clonotype was seen ten or more times. This chain joins TRBV28 and TRBJ2-1; a weak D match, TRBD2 (5 bases). CDR1 is MDHEN, CDR2 SYDVKM, per germline. Trimming pared 8 bases from V and 7 bases from J, leaving 15 bases between. The CDR3 is 13 residues long. CDR3 DNA sequence: TGTGCCAGCCTCCAGCCGGGCGGGAATGAGCAGTTCTTC. Its translation: CASLQPGGNEQFF.

This clonotype has more than one count but fewer than ten. V usage is TRBV15 and J usage is TRBJ2-2, with D perhaps matching TRBD2 (6 bases). The germline CDR1 and CDR2 sequences are LNHNV and YYDKDF (reference sequence). V was cut by 2 bases and J by 2 bases, with 15 bases left in between. There are 17 residues in the CDR3. The CDR3 reads CATSRLSGGDNTGELFF. In DNA form, the CDR3 reads TGTGCCACCAGCAGATTAAGCGGAGGGGATAACACCGGGGAGCTGTTTTTT.

This clonotype was recorded at least ten times. The chain carries TRBV24-1 and TRBJ2-5, with D tentatively TRBD2 (6 bases). V lost 3 bases and J 4 bases, leaving 17 bases between the germline ends. The CDR3 is 16 amino acids. Germline V gene data show CDR1 as KGHDR and CDR2 as SFDVKD. CDR3 in amino acids: CATSDRWGGTTETQYF. The CDR3 DNA reads as TGTGCCACCAGTGATCGGTGGGGCGGGACGACAGAGACCCAGTACTTC.

This clonotype was seen ten or more times. The rearrangement links TRBV30 to TRBJ1-2; 9 nucleotides line up with TRBD1. Per germline, CDR1 GTSNPN and CDR2 SVGIG (reference sequence). The CDR3 extends over 16 amino acids. V gave up 4 bases and J gave up 4 bases; unmatched junction bases: 13. CDR3 in DNA: TGTGCCTGGACCCAATTTGAGGGACAGGGCGCCTATGGCTACACCTTC. Residues: CAWTQFEGQGAYGYTF. Drawing the rest from reference TRBV30 and TRBJ1-2, the complete variable domain is SQTIHQWPATLVQPVGSPLSLECTVEGTSNPNLYWYRQAAGRGLQLLFYSVGIGQISSEVPQNLSASRPQDRQFILSSKKLLLSDSGFYLCAWTQFEGQGAYGYTFGSGTRLTVV.

This clonotype was seen a few times. The chain links TRBV6-1 to TRBJ2-1, with TRBD2 matching over 9 bases. Germline CDR1 and CDR2: MNHNS and SASEGT. The V gene end was trimmed by 6 bases and the J gene end by 4 bases; junction bases not matched to a gene: 13. The CDR3 has 17 residues. CDR3: CASRLQGWREGYNEQFF. CDR3 DNA sequence: TGTGCCAGCAGGCTTCAGGGTTGGCGGGAGGGTTACAATGAGCAGTTCTTC.

This clonotype was observed many times. The chain has TRBV18 and TRBJ2-5; the D gene is possibly TRBD1 (6 bases). Looked up from germline, CDR1 is KGHSH and CDR2 is LQKENI. V was clipped by 1 base and J by 4 bases, with 10 bases between them. CDR3 length: 14 residues. The CDR3 spells CASSPLGRGETQYF. CDR3 nucleotide sequence: TGTGCCAGCTCACCACTCGGCAGGGGAGAGACCCAGTACTTC. The variable domain in full, completed from reference TRBV18 and TRBJ2-5, reads NAGVMQNPRHLVRRRGQEARLRCSPMKGHSHVYWYRQLPEEGLKFMVYLQKENIIDESGMPKERFSAEFPKEGPSILRIQQVVRGDSAAYFCASSPLGRGETQYFGPGTRLLVL.

This clonotype was found many times. DNA for the CDR3: TGTGCCAGCAGGCAGACAGGGAACTATGGCTACACCTTC. Its translation: CASRQTGNYGYTF. This rearrangement joins TRBV28 to TRBJ1-2; TRBD1 aligns across 7 bases. The ends lost 6 bases at V and 2 bases at J; junction bases unmatched: 3. The CDR3 loop spans 13 amino acids. Germline lookup yields CDR1 MDHEN and CDR2 SYDVKM.

This clonotype was observed many times. The chain links TRBV10-3 to TRBJ1-1; D may be TRBD1 (6 bases). Trimming took 7 bases from V and 2 from J, leaving 11 bases between them. In germline, CDR1 is ENHRY, CDR2 SYGVKD. There are 13 residues in the CDR3. The CDR3 region has the DNA TGTGCCATCAAAGTCGGGACAAACACTGAAGCTTTCTTT. Its translation: CAIKVGTNTEAFF.

On this clonotype itself: A much larger clone is a single base away; this may be a read error. The chain has TRBV12-5 and TRBJ1-5; perhaps TRBD1 as D (6 bases). V was clipped by 5 bases and J by 7 bases, with 18 bases between them. The CDR3 extends over 15 amino acids. Germline V CDR1 and CDR2: LGHNT, FRNRAP. The CDR3 sequence: CASGPGAGEIQPQHF. The CDR3 coding sequence is TGTGCTAGTGGTCCCGGGGCAGGGGAAATACAGCCCCAGCATTTT.

The CDR3 bases are TGTGCCAGCAGCTCCCATTTAATCCGACAGGGGGCGCCCGATGAGCAGTTCTTC. As protein: CASSSHLIRQGAPDEQFF. The chain uses TRBV5-6 and TRBJ2-1; 10 bases match TRBD1. The CDR3 totals 18 residues. V shed 3 bases, J shed 8 bases, and the junction held 17 bases outside the gene matches. Germline V gene lookup returns CDR1 SGHDT and CDR2 YYEEEE.

The rearrangement links TRBV18 to TRBJ2-6; no definite D call. V lost 1 base and J lost 3, with 7 bases in between. The CDR3 length is 15 residues. Per the germline V gene, CDR1 is KGHSH and CDR2 is LQKENI. CDR3 coding DNA: TGTGCCAGCTCACCACACCGGGTTGGGGCCAACGTCCTGACTTTC. It translates to CASSPHRVGANVLTF.

This clonotype appeared many times. This chain uses TRBV3-1 with TRBJ1-1; D gene unclear. Germline assignment: CDR1 LGHDT and CDR2 YNNKEL (reference sequence). V was clipped by 0 bases and J by 0 bases, with 8 bases between them. CDR3 length: 15 amino acids. The CDR3 DNA reads as TGTGCCAGCAGCCAAGATCCCCGCCTGAACACTGAAGCTTTCTTT. Protein product: CASSQDPRLNTEAFF.

This clonotype has a count of ten or more. The chain carries TRBV7-2 and TRBJ2-4, with TRBD2 identical over 8 bases. The CDR3 runs to 16 residues. CDR1 is SGHTA, CDR2 FQGNSA, per germline. V was pared by 5 bases and J by 2 bases, with 8 bases of the junction left unmatched. In nucleotides, the CDR3 is TGTGCCAGCAGCCCCCGGGGGGGCTCGTCCAAAAACATTCAGTACTTC. This encodes CASSPRGGSSKNIQYF.